This is a list of T cell receptor beta chains from one sample in a study of breast tumors, draining lymph nodes, adjacent tissues. TCRdb analysed the multiplex PCR reads with MiXCR anew, one entry per CDR3 protein. The sample consists of some 170,000 distinct CDR3 sequences, around 33% of them appearing once. The source material was axillary lymph node tissue. Source of these receptors: a female donor with breast cancer. Some clones in this sample may be carry-over from other donors' samples. Both conserved end residues are part of each CDR3. A D gene is named only where the DNA matches it firmly. Clone size is given for some rows only: seen once, a few or many times, or a class if the clone is expanded.

v_call	j_call	clone_size	d_call	cdr3_length	cdr3_nt	cdr3_aa
TRBV24-1	TRBJ1-2	many	-	16	TGTGCCACCAGTGACCCCGGGACATTCCGCGTTAGTGGCTACACCTTC	CATSDPGTFRVSGYTF
TRBV4-2	TRBJ1-5	many	TRBD1	16	TGTGCCAGCAGCCAAGACAGGACAGGGGTCAATCAGCCCCAGCATTTT	CASSQDRTGVNQPQHF
TRBV6-1	TRBJ1-2	many	-	11	TGTGCCAGCACCAACGGGAGGGGCTACACCTTC	CASTNGRGYTF
TRBV27	TRBJ2-7	-	TRBD2	15	TGTGCCAGCAGGCGCGAGCGGGGGACCGGGGGGGAGCAGTACTTC	CASRRERGTGGEQYF
TRBV5-7	TRBJ1-6	few	-	17	TGTGCCAGCAGCTCGTCGGTCCGGCGCTCCTATAATTCACCCCTCCACTTT	CASSSSVRRSYNSPLHF
TRBV7-9	TRBJ1-1	few	-	14	TGTGCCAGCAGCTTAACTGGGAGAGGCACTGAAGCTTTCTTT	CASSLTGRGTEAFF
TRBV29-1	TRBJ2-1	many	-	14	TGCAGCGTTGTGGGGACGCTATCCTACAATGAGCAGTTCTTC	CSVVGTLSYNEQFF
TRBV5-5	TRBJ1-1	-	TRBD1	15	TGTGCCAGCAGCTTCACAGGGGCTAAGAACACTGAAGCTTTCTTT	CASSFTGAKNTEAFF
TRBV15	TRBJ2-7	many	TRBD2	14	TGTGCCACCAGCATAGGGCGGGGGTCCTACGAGCAGTACTTC	CATSIGRGSYEQYF
TRBV20-1	TRBJ1-4	-	-	13	TGCAGTGCTAAAGGGGGTCAGAATGAAAAACTGTTTTTT	CSAKGGQNEKLFF
TRBV6-6	TRBJ1-3	many	-	16	TGTGCCAGCAGTCTAAGCGCCAACAGGGCTGGAAACACCATATATTTT	CASSLSANRAGNTIYF
TRBV3-1	TRBJ1-4	many	TRBD1	15	TGTGCCAGCAGCCAAGATCAGGGGGGCGTCGAAAAACTGTTTTTT	CASSQDQGGVEKLFF
TRBV3-1	TRBJ2-3	many	-	15	TGTGCCAGCACCGAAACGGGTTTGGGAACAGATACGCAGTATTTT	CASTETGLGTDTQYF
TRBV5-1	TRBJ2-7	many	-	14	TGCGCCAGCAGCTTCCAGGGTTACCGCGACGAGCAGTACTTC	CASSFQGYRDEQYF
TRBV30	TRBJ1-4	many	TRBD1	18	TGTGCCTGGAGTGCCCTTAACCTAGGGACAGCTCCTAATGAAAAACTGTTTTTT	CAWSALNLGTAPNEKLFF
TRBV27	TRBJ2-1	many	-	15	TGTGCCAGCAGTTTATTCCACACCGGGGTCAATGAGCAGTTCTTC	CASSLFHTGVNEQFF
TRBV4-3	TRBJ2-2	few	TRBD1	19	TGCGCCAGCAGCCAAGAATTTTCAACCGGGACAGCGAACACCGGGGAGCTGTTTTTT	CASSQEFSTGTANTGELFF
TRBV7-9	TRBJ2-3	medium-sized	TRBD2	19	TGTGCCAGCAGCTATCCGGGACTAGCGGGAGGGTTAGCGGCAGATACGCAGTATTTT	CASSYPGLAGGLAADTQYF
TRBV20-1	TRBJ1-1	-	-	14	TGCAGTGCGGGGAGGGGACAATTGAACACTGAAGCTTTCTTT	CSAGRGQLNTEAFF
TRBV5-1	TRBJ1-2	-	TRBD1	14	TGCGCCAGCAGCTTGGATGGGACAGCTAATGGCTGCACCTTC	CASSLDGTANGCTF
TRBV6-1	TRBJ1-2	few	-	15	TGTGCCAGCAGTGAAGCGGTAACAGGGACATATGGCTACACCTTC	CASSEAVTGTYGYTF
TRBV4-3	TRBJ2-3	once	TRBD2	14	TGCGCCAGCAGCCGAGGACTAGCGGCAGATACGCAGTATTTT	CASSRGLAADTQYF
TRBV4-2	TRBJ2-3	many	TRBD2	17	TGTGCCAGCAGCCAAGATAGACTAGCTCTAACGGGAGATACGCAGTATTTT	CASSQDRLALTGDTQYF
TRBV10-2	TRBJ2-3	many	-	17	TGCGCCAGCAGTGAGTCTAGGACATACGGATCCACAGATACGCAGTATTTT	CASSESRTYGSTDTQYF
TRBV12-3/TRBV12-4	TRBJ2-2	many	TRBD2	13	TGTGCCAGCAGACTAGCGGGGGCCGGGGAGCTGTTTTTT	CASRLAGAGELFF
TRBV9	TRBJ1-2	-	-	18	TGTGCCAGCAAGTCTAGGACGTTCGACGGGACTGCCCCCTATGGCTACACCTTC	CASKSRTFDGTAPYGYTF
TRBV12-3/TRBV12-4	TRBJ2-7	-	TRBD1	18	TGTGCCAGCAGTTTCCTCGGTTTCGGGACAGGGAAAACCTACGAGCAGTACTTC	CASSFLGFGTGKTYEQYF
TRBV7-9	TRBJ1-3	many	-	16	TGTGCCAGCAGCCGGGACGGCGGATACTCTGGAAACACCATATATTTT	CASSRDGGYSGNTIYF
TRBV20-1	TRBJ2-3	-	-	14	TGCAGTGCTAGGGGGGGAGGTTTGGCAGATACGCAGTATTTT	CSARGGGLADTQYF
TRBV7-8	TRBJ2-7	-	-	13	TGTGCCAGCAGCCTAGTCGCTCCCTACGAGCAGTACTTC	CASSLVAPYEQYF
TRBV5-5	TRBJ2-5	many	TRBD1	19	TGTGCCAGCAGCCCAGAGAGGCCGGACAGGGGGCCCGTTGGGGAGACCCAGTACTTC	CASSPERPDRGPVGETQYF
TRBV25-1	TRBJ1-5	few	-	11	TGTGCCAGCACTCACGGGCAGCCCCAGCATTTT	CASTHGQPQHF
TRBV6-1	TRBJ2-5	few	TRBD1	17	TGTACCAGCAGTGGACAGGGAAAGTCTTACGGCCAAGAGACCCAGTACTTC	CTSSGQGKSYGQETQYF
TRBV27	TRBJ2-7	many	-	12	TGTGCCAGCATAGGACAAACCTACGAGCAGTACTTC	CASIGQTYEQYF
TRBV27	TRBJ2-1	many	-	17	TGTGCCAGCAGTCTACGAGGGGGGAGGAGGTCCTACAATGAGCAGTTCTTC	CASSLRGGRRSYNEQFF
TRBV6-5	TRBJ1-2	few	-	15	TGTGCCAGCAGTCTCCGACAGGTCACTAACTATGGCTACACCTTC	CASSLRQVTNYGYTF
TRBV10-1	TRBJ1-4	-	-	12	TGCGCCAGCGGAACAACTAATGAAAAACTGTTTTTT	CASGTTNEKLFF
TRBV28	TRBJ2-7	few	TRBD1	16	TGTGCCAGCAGTCCGACAGGGGGTGAGTTCTCCTACGAGCAGTACTTC	CASSPTGGEFSYEQYF
TRBV27	TRBJ2-1	few	TRBD2	15	TGTGCCAGCAGTTTTAGCGGGGGGGAGGACAATGAGCAGTTCTTC	CASSFSGGEDNEQFF
TRBV28	TRBJ1-1	-	-	11	TGTGCCAGCAGTTTGGGGGGGGAAGCTTTCTTT	CASSLGGEAFF
TRBV7-9	TRBJ1-5	-	-	15	TGCGCCAGCAGCTCAAGGGCGGGGAGCACAGATACGCAGCATTTT	CASSSRAGSTDTQHF
TRBV7-9	TRBJ2-7	many	-	12	TGTGCCAGCAGCCCTCCCCGGGGAGAGCAGTACTTC	CASSPPRGEQYF
TRBV19	TRBJ2-7	many	-	14	TGTGCCAGTAGTAATCGAGCATCATCAAGCGAGCAGTACTTC	CASSNRASSSEQYF
TRBV29-1	TRBJ2-3	once	-	12	TGCAGCGTGGCAGGAGTCACAGATACGCAGTATTTT	CSVAGVTDTQYF
TRBV11-3	TRBJ2-3	many	-	15	TGTGCCAGCAGCTGGGGGAGAACCTCCACAGATACGCAGTATTTT	CASSWGRTSTDTQYF
TRBV30	TRBJ2-5	many	TRBD2	17	TGTGCCTGGAGTGTATTTGGCCTAGCGGGGGGTCAAGAGACCCAGTACTTC	CAWSVFGLAGGQETQYF
TRBV5-1	TRBJ2-2	many	-	14	TGCGCCAGCAGCTTTCGGCAGAACACCGGGGAGCTGTTTTTT	CASSFRQNTGELFF
TRBV9	TRBJ2-7	many	-	11	TGTGCCAGCAGCGTAGGGGAGACCTGTATTTTC	CASSVGETCIF
TRBV9	TRBJ2-3	many	TRBD2	15	TGTGCCAGCAGCTTGGGACTACCTAGCACAGATACGCAGTATTTT	CASSLGLPSTDTQYF
TRBV5-1	TRBJ2-6	-	-	16	TGCACCAGCAGCGTCCAACTGTTCTCTGGGCCCAACGTCCTGACTTTC	CTSSVQLFSGPNVLTF
TRBV7-9	TRBJ2-2	-	TRBD2	16	TGTGCCACGGGACTAGCGGGAGAAGCGAACACCGGGGAGCTGTTTTTT	CATGLAGEANTGELFF
TRBV7-2	TRBJ2-2	-	-	13	TGTGCCAGCAGCCCCCGGGGGCTAGGGGAGCTGTTTTTT	CASSPRGLGELFF
TRBV7-3	TRBJ2-3	-	TRBD2	16	TGTGCCAGCAGCCCGGGACGCGGGGGGGACACAGATACGCAGTATTTT	CASSPGRGGDTDTQYF
TRBV19	TRBJ1-2	many	-	9	TGTGCCAGTAGTCGGGTGTACACCTTC	CASSRVYTF